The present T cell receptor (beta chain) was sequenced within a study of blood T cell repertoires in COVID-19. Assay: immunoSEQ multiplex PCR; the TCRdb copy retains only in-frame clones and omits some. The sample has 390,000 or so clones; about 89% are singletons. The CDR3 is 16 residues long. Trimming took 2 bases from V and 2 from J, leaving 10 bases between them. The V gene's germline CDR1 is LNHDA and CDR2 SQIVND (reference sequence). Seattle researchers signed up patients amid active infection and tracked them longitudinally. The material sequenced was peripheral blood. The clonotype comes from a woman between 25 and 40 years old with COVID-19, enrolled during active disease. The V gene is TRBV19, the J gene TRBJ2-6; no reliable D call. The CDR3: CASSIMRPTGANVLTF. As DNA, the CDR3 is TGTGCCAGTAGTATAATGAGGCCCACTGGGGCCAACGTCCTGACTTTC.